Listed here are 18 T cell receptor beta chains from one sample, sequenced in a study of cytomegalovirus exposure and HLA in healthy donors (dated 2017 in TCRdb). Libraries were made using the immunoSEQ multiplex PCR assay. A mixture of 60 forward primers for TCR Vbeta segments and 13 reverse primers for TCR Jbeta segments was used in the multiplex PCR. TCRdb obtained this table from immuneACCESS and retained in-frame rearrangements with V and J assigned. These tables miss some clones; where compared with another copy, unresolved V genes account for less than half of the shortfall, and the remainder is unexplained. This sample lists 150,000 or so clones; more than 65% were detected once. Roughly 1.5% of the sample rests with the top ten. Sequencing was performed on PBMCs. Source of these receptors: a male donor in good health and CMV-seronegative.

This clone was recorded a few times. V gene TRBV7-3 combines with J gene TRBJ2-1, with D possibly matching TRBD2 (5 bases). The germline V gene encodes CDR1 SGHTA and CDR2 FQGTGA. Trimming took 1 base from V and 3 from J, leaving 10 bases between them. There are 15 residues in the CDR3. Here the CDR3 DNA reads TGTGCCAGCAGCTTAATCCGGACTTACTACAATGAGCAGTTCTTC. Protein: CASSLIRTYYNEQFF.

The chain has TRBV5-1 and TRBJ2-3, with D perhaps TRBD1 (6 bases). V was cut by 4 bases and J by 3 bases, with 9 bases left in between. This CDR3 comprises 13 residues. CDR1 is SGHRS and CDR2 is YFSETQ in the germline V gene. The CDR3 region has the DNA TGCGCCAGCAGCCTGCAGGGGACAGATACGCAGTATTTT. Its translation: CASSLQGTDTQYF.

The J gene is TRBJ1-2, the V gene TRBV5-6; the D gene is possibly TRBD1 (6 bases). Trimming cost V 5 bases and J 3 bases, with 11 bases left between them. Germline V CDR1 and CDR2: SGHDT, YYEEEE. The CDR3 has 13 amino acids. CDR3: CASRTTGYYGYTF. CDR3 coding DNA: TGTGCCAGCAGGACTACAGGGTACTATGGCTACACCTTC.

The V gene is TRBV20-1, the J gene TRBJ2-7, with D uncertain. V was pared by 2 bases and J by 4 bases, with 6 bases between. The CDR3 is made up of 11 amino acids. The germline gives CDR1 DFQATT, CDR2 SNEGSKA (reference sequence). The CDR3, as DNA: TGCAGTGCTAGAACCGGTTACGAGCAGTACTTC. Residues: CSARTGYEQYF.

The chain combines TRBV5-1 with TRBJ2-5; the match to TRBD1 covers 8 bases. V lost 1 base and J lost 3; bases outside the gene matches: 5. This CDR3 region has 15 residues. Germline V lookup: CDR1 SGHRS, CDR2 YFSETQ. The CDR3 spells CASSLRTGREETQYF. For the CDR3, the DNA is TGCGCCAGCAGCTTGAGGACAGGGCGGGAAGAGACCCAGTACTTC.

The rearrangement links TRBV6-6 to TRBJ2-3, with D possibly being TRBD1 (7 bases). Looked up from germline, CDR1 is MNHNY and CDR2 is SVGAGI (reference sequence). With 6 bases removed from V and 5 bases from J, the gap between germline ends came to 18 bases. The CDR3 totals 15 residues. The CDR3 sequence: CASRRGGGVGDTQYF. The CDR3 DNA is TGTGCCAGCAGACGAGGGGGCGGGGTGGGAGATACGCAGTATTTT.

The V call is TRBV7-3, the J call TRBJ2-6; the match to TRBD1 covers 12 bases. The CDR3 sequence is 19 residues long. Germline V gene data show CDR1 as SGHTA and CDR2 as FQGTGA. The junction had 8 bases not matched to a gene; V was cut back by 5 bases and J by 0 bases. The CDR3: CASSPVPGQGASGANVLTF. DNA of the CDR3: TGTGCCAGCAGCCCAGTCCCGGGACAGGGGGCCTCTGGGGCCAACGTCCTGACTTTC.

This rearrangement joins TRBV11-2 to TRBJ2-7, with TRBD1 matching 7 bases. The V gene's germline CDR1 is SGHAT and CDR2 FQNNGV. The length of the CDR3 is 15 residues. V was clipped by 2 bases and J by 2 bases; unmatched bases: 6. Here the CDR3 reads CASSLTERGPYEQYF. The CDR3 region has the DNA TGTGCCAGCAGCTTAACCGAAAGGGGGCCCTACGAGCAGTACTTC.

The chain employs TRBV10-3 and TRBJ1-4; no definite D call. This CDR3 spans 17 amino acids. V was cut by 2 bases and J by 7 bases, with 20 bases left in between. Germline V lookup: CDR1 ENHRY, CDR2 SYGVKD. The CDR3 region is CAISEVAGQQVFEKLFF. The CDR3 DNA sequence: TGTGCCATCAGTGAGGTTGCGGGCCAGCAAGTTTTTGAAAAACTGTTTTTT.

The J gene is TRBJ2-3, the V gene TRBV5-4, with D perhaps matching TRBD1 (5 bases). CDR3 length: 15 amino acids. Germline loops: CDR1 SGHNT, CDR2 YYREEE (reference sequence). V lost 6 bases, J lost 2 bases, and 16 bases lay in between. The CDR3: CASTTNPTATDTQYF. Here the CDR3 DNA reads TGTGCCAGCACTACGAATCCGACAGCCACAGATACGCAGTATTTT.

The chain has TRBV19 and TRBJ1-5; no clear D gene. The CDR3 covers 15 residues. V was cut by 7 bases and J by 3 bases, with 16 bases left in between. Germline values: CDR1 LNHDA, CDR2 SQIVND (reference sequence). The CDR3 protein is CASMRYTEFNQPQHF. In DNA, the CDR3 is TGTGCCAGTATGCGGTACACCGAGTTCAATCAGCCCCAGCATTTT.

The CDR3 spells CASSIGGYEGNIQYF. Here the CDR3 DNA reads TGTGCCAGTAGTATAGGAGGGTATGAGGGAAACATTCAGTACTTC. The rearrangement links TRBV19 to TRBJ2-4; a possible D gene is TRBD2 (5 bases). Trimming took 1 base from V and 6 from J, leaving 13 bases between them. Germline V gives CDR1 LNHDA, CDR2 SQIVND (reference sequence). The CDR3 contains 15 residues.

This rearrangement joins TRBV7-9 to TRBJ2-7; 12 nucleotides match TRBD1. The CDR3 is made up of 19 amino acids. Germline assignment: CDR1 SEHNR and CDR2 FQNEAQ (reference sequence). After removal of 5 bases from V and 4 bases from J, the junction contained 18 bases not matched to a gene. For the CDR3, the DNA is TGTGCCAGCAGCAGAGGATTTCAGCGCGGGACAGGGGGCAGGTACGAGCAGTACTTC. It specifies CASSRGFQRGTGGRYEQYF.

The chain joins TRBV6-1 to TRBJ2-4; TRBD2 might be the D (6 bases). Trimming pared 4 bases from V and 4 bases from J, leaving 11 bases between. The V gene's germline CDR1 is MNHNS and CDR2 SASEGT. CDR3 length equals 14 residues. The CDR3 DNA follows: TGTGCCAGCAGTGGACCGGGAGAAAAAAACATTCAGTACTTC. This translates into CASSGPGEKNIQYF.

J is TRBJ2-1 and V is TRBV7-3, with D perhaps matching TRBD1 (5 bases). Looked up from germline, CDR1 is SGHTA and CDR2 is FQGTGA. The CDR3 contains 13 residues. V lost 1 base and J 10 bases, leaving 11 bases between the germline ends. The CDR3 DNA reads TGTGCCAGCAGCTTAAGGTCGACAGCAGAGCAGTTCTTC. Its translation is CASSLRSTAEQFF.

This rearrangement joins TRBV4-3 to TRBJ2-5; 10 bases align to TRBD1. Matching the DNA end better, TRBJ2-7 makes the J call doubtful. Per the germline V gene, CDR1 is LGHNA and CDR2 is YSLEER. The CDR3 spans 15 residues. The CDR3 protein is CASSQRDRGFHEQYF. The CDR3 DNA reads TGCGCCAGCAGCCAACGGGACAGGGGTTTCCACGAGCAGTACTTC.

The chain has TRBV15 and TRBJ2-7; the match to TRBD2 covers 14 bases. The V gene's germline CDR1 is LNHNV and CDR2 YYDKDF (reference sequence). The CDR3 length is 18 residues. With 3 bases clipped from V and 1 base from J, the junction kept 8 bases outside the gene matches. The CDR3 DNA is TGTGCCACCAGCAGTGATTTGGGGACTAGCGGGGGATCCTACGAGCAGTACTTC. Residues: CATSSDLGTSGGSYEQYF.

The genes are TRBV9 and TRBJ1-1; 8 nucleotides align to TRBD1. V lost 4 bases and J lost 6; bases outside the gene matches: 11. Per the germline V gene, CDR1 is SGDLS and CDR2 is YYNGEE. The CDR3 length is 15 residues. The CDR3 coding sequence is TGTGCCAGCAGCCCCAACCCGGGACAGGCCCCTGAAGCTTTCTTT. Translation gives CASSPNPGQAPEAFF. Full variable domain (outside the CDR3, taken from reference TRBV9 and TRBJ1-1): DSGVTQTPKHLITATGQRVTLRCSPRSGDLSVYWYQQSLDQGLQFLIQYYNGEERAKGNILERFSAQQFPDLHSELNLSSLELGDSALYFCASSPNPGQAPEAFFGQGTRLTVV.